The clone carrying this T cell receptor (beta chain) was detected many times. During its preparation, the TCRbeta library received unique molecular identifiers. TCRdb passed the PCR reads through MiXCR, listing each CDR3 protein once. The repertoire holds more than 150,000 distinct CDR3 sequences, with about 6.3% as singletons. The record originates from a study of T-cell reconstitution after alpha-beta-depleted transplantation in children. Germline V lookup: CDR1 SQVTM, CDR2 ANQGSEA. With 8 bases removed from V and 1 base from J, the gap between germline ends came to 14 bases. This CDR3 region has 14 residues.

This chain connects TRBV29-1 to TRBJ2-2; D could derive from TRBD1 or TRBD2 (5 bases each). This receptor was taken from a human donor who donated a stem cell graft to a child with Wiskott-Aldrich syndrome. The sequences come from PBMCs from the stem cell graft donor, collected from the stem cell graft. The CDR3 is CSSSGTGNTGELFF. CDR3 DNA sequence: TGCAGCTCATCCGGGACGGGGAACACCGGGGAGCTGTTTTTT.